The rows below give T cell receptor beta chains drawn from one sample of a study of T cell clones after liver transplantation. TCRdb's copy holds only in-frame clones and misses some; the assay was immunoSEQ multiplex PCR. The repertoire has around 43,000 clones, 70% to 90% of them found once; the top ten carry more than 2%. Sequenced here: CD4+ T cells from blood, sampled 24 months after liver transplant. These receptors all stem from a human patient who received a liver transplant. The graft donor may have contributed some T cells. The CDR3 runs from the conserved cysteine through the conserved F or W. Fields, in order: D gene, V gene, clone size, J gene, CDR3 protein, CDR3 DNA. D genes are given only for firm matches. Some rows mark clone size as missing; the rest say once, few, many or name a class of expanded clone.

>TRBD1|TRBV7-3|NA|TRBJ2-7
CASSPGPRQGNDEQYF
TGTGCCAGCAGCCCCGGCCCCCGACAGGGGAACGACGAGCAGTACTTC
>NA|TRBV9|once|TRBJ1-2
CASSRSVGRAYGYTF
TGTGCCAGCAGCAGATCCGTTGGTCGAGCCTATGGCTACACCTTC
>TRBD1|TRBV28|few|TRBJ1-5
CASCQGAGNQPQHF
TGTGCCAGTTGCCAGGGGGCTGGCAATCAGCCCCAGCATTTT
>TRBD2|TRBV7-2|NA|TRBJ2-7
CASIGRAASYEQYF
TGTGCCAGCATAGGGAGGGCCGCCTCCTACGAGCAGTACTTC
>NA|TRBV30|NA|TRBJ1-1
CAWEGGLGTEAFF
TGTGCCTGGGAGGGGGGGCTGGGCACTGAAGCTTTCTTT
>TRBD2|TRBV30|NA|TRBJ2-5
CAWNSGGRSQETQYF
TGTGCCTGGAATTCTGGCGGGAGGTCCCAAGAGACCCAGTACTTC
>NA|TRBV11-2|NA|TRBJ2-1
CASSPISGPHGEQFF
TGTGCCAGCAGTCCTATCTCCGGGCCCCACGGTGAGCAGTTCTTC
>TRBD2|TRBV27|NA|TRBJ2-1
CASSWTGLATNEQFF
TGTGCCAGCAGTTGGACGGGACTAGCGACCAATGAGCAGTTCTTC
>NA|TRBV29-1|NA|TRBJ1-3
CSARKGNTIYF
TGCAGCGCCCGAAAGGGAAACACCATATATTTT
>NA|TRBV10-2|NA|TRBJ2-7
CASSESGYTTSYEQYF
TGCGCCAGCAGTGAGTCGGGCTACACAACCTCCTACGAGCAGTACTTC
>NA|TRBV6-1|few|TRBJ2-1
CASSVVGRREQFF
TGTGCCAGCAGTGTGGTAGGCCGGCGTGAGCAGTTCTTC
>TRBD2|TRBV18|NA|TRBJ2-1
CASSPGRLAGGEQFF
TGTGCCAGCTCACCAGGGAGACTAGCGGGAGGGGAGCAGTTCTTC
>NA|TRBV27|NA|TRBJ1-5
CASSLSPGAGNQPQHF
TGTGCCAGCAGTTTATCTCCGGGGGCCGGCAATCAGCCCCAGCATTTT
>NA|TRBV27|NA|TRBJ2-3
CASQRVTSTDTQYF
TGTGCCAGCCAGCGGGTAACTAGCACAGATACGCAGTATTTT
>NA|TRBV7-9|NA|TRBJ2-1
CASSLELGYNEQFF
TGTGCCAGCAGCTTAGAGCTGGGTTACAATGAGCAGTTCTTC
>NA|TRBV15|NA|TRBJ2-1
CATSRQSYNEQFF
TGTGCCACCAGCAGACAGTCATACAATGAGCAGTTCTTC
>TRBD1|TRBV19|few|TRBJ2-2
CASSMQQGSTGELFF
TGTGCCAGTAGTATGCAACAGGGGAGCACCGGGGAGCTGTTTTTT
>TRBD1|TRBV11-2|NA|TRBJ1-2
CASSAGQGTSGGYTF
TGTGCCAGCAGCGCCGGACAGGGGACATCCGGGGGCTACACCTTC
>NA|TRBV5-1|NA|TRBJ1-4
CASSFQLGLSEKLFF
TGCGCCAGCAGCTTCCAGTTGGGCCTAAGTGAAAAACTGTTTTTT
>NA|TRBV7-6|NA|TRBJ1-1
CASSPGAGNTEAFF
TGTGCCAGCAGCCCTGGGGCGGGGAACACTGAAGCTTTCTTT